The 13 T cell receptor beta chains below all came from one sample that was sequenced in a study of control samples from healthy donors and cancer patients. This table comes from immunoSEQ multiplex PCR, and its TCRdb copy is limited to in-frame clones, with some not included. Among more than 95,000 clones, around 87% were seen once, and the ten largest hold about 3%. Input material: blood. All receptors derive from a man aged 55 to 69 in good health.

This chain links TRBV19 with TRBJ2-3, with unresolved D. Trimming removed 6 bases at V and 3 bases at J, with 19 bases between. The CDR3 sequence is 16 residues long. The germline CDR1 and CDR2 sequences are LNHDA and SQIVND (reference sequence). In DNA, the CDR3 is TGTGCCAGTAGGGAGACTGGGTCAGTTGCGACAGATACGCAGTATTTT. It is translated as CASRETGSVATDTQYF.

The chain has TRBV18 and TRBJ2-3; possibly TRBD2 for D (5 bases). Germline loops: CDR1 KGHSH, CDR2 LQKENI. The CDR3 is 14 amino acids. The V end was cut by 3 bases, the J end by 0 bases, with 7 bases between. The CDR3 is CASSPRRSTDTQYF. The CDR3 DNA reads TGTGCCAGCTCACCGAGGAGGAGCACAGATACGCAGTATTTT.

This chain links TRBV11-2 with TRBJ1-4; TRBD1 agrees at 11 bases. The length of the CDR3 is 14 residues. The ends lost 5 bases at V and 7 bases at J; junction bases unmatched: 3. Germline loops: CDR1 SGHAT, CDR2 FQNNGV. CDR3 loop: CASSPDRGREKLFF. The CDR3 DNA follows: TGTGCCAGCAGCCCGGACAGGGGGCGTGAAAAACTGTTTTTT. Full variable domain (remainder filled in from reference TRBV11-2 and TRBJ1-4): EAGVAQSPRYKIIEKRQSVAFWCNPISGHATLYWYQQILGQGPKLLIQFQNNGVVDDSQLPKDRFSAERLKGVDSTLKIQPAKLEDSAVYLCASSPDRGREKLFFGSGTQLSVL.

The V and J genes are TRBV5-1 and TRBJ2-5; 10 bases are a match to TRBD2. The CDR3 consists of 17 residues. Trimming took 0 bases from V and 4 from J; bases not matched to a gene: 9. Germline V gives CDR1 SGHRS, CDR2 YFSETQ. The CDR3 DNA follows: TGCGCCAGCAGCTTGGGTCCTAGCGGGGGTGTGGTAGAGACCCAGTACTTC. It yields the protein CASSLGPSGGVVETQYF.

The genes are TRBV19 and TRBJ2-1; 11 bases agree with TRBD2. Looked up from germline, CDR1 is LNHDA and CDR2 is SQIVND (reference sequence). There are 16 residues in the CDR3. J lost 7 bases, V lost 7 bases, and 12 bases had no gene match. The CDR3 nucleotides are TGTGCCAGTACCTCAAGCCGGCTAGCGGGGGGTAATGAGCAGTTCTTC. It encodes CASTSSRLAGGNEQFF.

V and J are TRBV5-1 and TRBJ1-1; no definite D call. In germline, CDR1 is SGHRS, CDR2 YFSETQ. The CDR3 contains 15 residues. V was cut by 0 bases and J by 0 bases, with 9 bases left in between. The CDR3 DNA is TGCGCCAGCAGCTTGGTAGAGGAAATGAACACTGAAGCTTTCTTT. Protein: CASSLVEEMNTEAFF. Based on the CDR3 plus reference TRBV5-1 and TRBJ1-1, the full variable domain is KAGVTQTPRYLIKTRGQQVTLSCSPISGHRSVSWYQQTPGQGLQFLFEYFSETQRNKGNFPGRFSGRQFSNSRSEMNVSTLELGDSALYLCASSLVEEMNTEAFFGQGTRLTVV.

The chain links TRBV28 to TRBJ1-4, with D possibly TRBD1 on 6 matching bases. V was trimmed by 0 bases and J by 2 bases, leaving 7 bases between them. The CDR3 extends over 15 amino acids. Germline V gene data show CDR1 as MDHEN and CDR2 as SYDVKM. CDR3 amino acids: CASSLWGATNEKLFF. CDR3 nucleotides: TGTGCCAGCAGTTTATGGGGGGCGACTAATGAAAAACTGTTTTTT.

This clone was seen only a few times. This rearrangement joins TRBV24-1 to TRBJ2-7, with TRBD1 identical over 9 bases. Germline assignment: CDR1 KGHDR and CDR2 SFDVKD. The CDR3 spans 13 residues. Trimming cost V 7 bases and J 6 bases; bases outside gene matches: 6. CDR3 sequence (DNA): TGTGCCACCAGACAGGGGGCGGGCGGCGAGCAGTACTTC. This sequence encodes CATRQGAGGEQYF.

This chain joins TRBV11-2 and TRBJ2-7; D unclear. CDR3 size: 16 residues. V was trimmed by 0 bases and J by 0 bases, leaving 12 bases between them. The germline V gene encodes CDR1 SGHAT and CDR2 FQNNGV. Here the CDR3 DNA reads TGTGCCAGCAGCTTAGATTGGTTGGGCAGCTCCTACGAGCAGTACTTC. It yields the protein CASSLDWLGSSYEQYF.

The CDR3 bases are TGTGCCAGCAGCCAGGGCCGCCCGCCCGAGCAGTACTTC. Protein product: CASSQGRPPEQYF. The V and J genes are TRBV3-1 (or the pseudogene TRBV3-2) and TRBJ2-7, with D unclear. Trimming shortened V by 3 bases and J by 6 bases, and 12 bases separated the two germline ends. Germline assignment: CDR1 LGHDT and CDR2 YNNKEL (reference sequence). The CDR3 is 13 amino acids.

This chain's CDR3 is CASKTGTNEKLFF. CDR3 bases: TGTGCCAGCAAGACAGGAACTAATGAAAAACTGTTTTTT. J is TRBJ1-4 and V is TRBV28; TRBD1 is a possible D gene (6 bases). The CDR3 covers 13 residues. V dropped 7 bases and J dropped 1 base, with 7 bases sitting between them. Germline V CDR1 and CDR2: MDHEN, SYDVKM.

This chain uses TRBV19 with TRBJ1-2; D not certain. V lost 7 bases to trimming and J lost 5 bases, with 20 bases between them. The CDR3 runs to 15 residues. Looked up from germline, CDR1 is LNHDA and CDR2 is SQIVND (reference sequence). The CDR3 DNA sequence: TGTGCCAGTATTAAAGGCCGCGCTAGCGGGTATGGCTACACCTTC. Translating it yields CASIKGRASGYGYTF.

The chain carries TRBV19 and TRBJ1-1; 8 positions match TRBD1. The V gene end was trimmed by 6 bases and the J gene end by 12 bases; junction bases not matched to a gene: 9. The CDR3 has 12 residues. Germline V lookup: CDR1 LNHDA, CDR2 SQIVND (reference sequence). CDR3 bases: TGTGCCAGTAGCTTACACAGGGGGGAATCTTTCTTT. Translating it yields CASSLHRGESFF.